The 30 T cell receptor beta chains reported below all come from one sample, sequenced in a study of regulatory T cells in long-lasting Graves disease. As for time point: persistent/refractory GD, antithyroid drugs over 5 years with positive TRAb. PBMCs were the source of the RNA used for TCR sequencing. CDR3-region Arm-PCR and iRepertoire HTBI primers produced the TCR beta libraries. MiXCR, applied by TCRdb to the multiplex PCR reads, yields one record per CDR3 protein. The profile shows fewer than 400,000 distinct CDR3 sequences, about 18% of them singletons. The sample consisted of peripheral blood mononuclear cells (PBMCs), taken when the disease was refractory, from a patient treated with antithyroid drugs. The receptor source for this set is a female donor with Graves disease.

A few counts support this clonotype. The rearrangement joins TRBV7-6 to TRBJ2-7, with 9 bases aligning to TRBD1. The CDR3 contains 15 residues. CDR1 and CDR2 from the germline V gene are SGHVS and FNYEAQ. V was clipped by 1 base and J by 4 bases; unmatched bases: 5. CDR3 nucleotide sequence: TGTGCCAGCAGCTTAGGGGGACAGGGACTTTACGAGCAGTACTTC. As protein: CASSLGGQGLYEQYF.

This clonotype was counted ten times or more. The chain employs TRBV7-8 and TRBJ1-1; a possible D gene is TRBD1 (5 bases). V gave up 1 base and J gave up 3 bases, with 15 bases separating them. This CDR3 has 16 amino acids. Germline V CDR1 and CDR2: SGHVS, FQNEAQ. The CDR3 loop reads CASSLEKGGADTEAFF. The CDR3 nucleotides are TGTGCCAGCAGCTTAGAGAAGGGAGGGGCGGACACTGAAGCTTTCTTT.

In this sample, this clonotype turned up a few times. This rearrangement joins TRBV6-2 or TRBV6-3 to TRBJ2-7; D gene unclear. This CDR3 has 13 amino acids. With 4 bases removed from V and 3 bases from J, the gap between germline ends came to 10 bases. Germline CDR1 MNHEY, CDR2 SVGEGT. CDR3 sequence (DNA): TGTGCCAGCAGTTTGAAGGTAGGCTACGAGCAGTACTTC. It is translated as CASSLKVGYEQYF.

The genes are TRBV12-3 or TRBV12-4 and TRBJ2-7; D could derive from TRBD1 or TRBD2 (5 bases each). The CDR3 consists of 13 residues. The CDR3 loop reads CTTAWGFIYEQYF. The CDR3 nucleotides read TGTACCACCGCATGGGGGTTCATCTACGAGCAGTACTTC.

The table lists this clonotype with a count of one. The V call is TRBV7-9, the J call TRBJ2-5, with 10 bases fitting TRBD2. In germline, CDR1 is SEHNR, CDR2 FQNEAQ (reference sequence). The CDR3 is 15 residues long. V lost 3 bases and J lost 5; bases outside the gene matches: 6. CDR3 DNA: TGTGCCAGCAGCTTTCCAGCGGGGGGGCGGGAGACCCAGTACTTC. Translation gives CASSFPAGGRETQYF.

This clonotype has only a few counts. The chain has TRBV7-9 and TRBJ2-5; D is undetermined. From germline, CDR1 is SEHNR and CDR2 FQNEAQ (reference sequence). The V gene lost 7 bases and the J gene lost 2 bases, with 11 bases spanning the gap. This CDR3 contains 13 residues. The CDR3 region is CASKTNQQETQYF. CDR3 DNA: TGTGCCAGCAAAACTAACCAACAAGAGACCCAGTACTTC.

This clonotype has more than one count but fewer than ten. The V gene is TRBV4-1, the J gene TRBJ2-7, with D unresolved. Germline V gene data show CDR1 as MGHRA and CDR2 as YSYEKL. There are 17 residues in the CDR3. With 4 bases removed from V and 2 bases from J, the gap between germline ends came to 21 bases. The CDR3 DNA reads TGCGCCAGCAGCCCCTTTCGAGAGAGTAGAAGAACCTACGAGCAGTACTTC. Translating gives CASSPFRESRRTYEQYF.

This clonotype was counted at least ten times. The chain uses TRBV2 and TRBJ1-1; D might be TRBD1 (5 bases). The germline V gene encodes CDR1 SNHLY and CDR2 FYNNEI. Trimming shortened V by 6 bases and J by 1 base, and 12 bases separated the two germline ends. This CDR3 spans 14 amino acids. For the CDR3, the DNA is TGTGCCAGCAGGGGGACTGTCACGAACACTGAAGCTTTCTTT. This gives the protein CASRGTVTNTEAFF.

This clonotype was counted many times. The rearrangement joins TRBV24-1 to TRBJ2-2; a weak D match, TRBD2 (5 bases). CDR1 is KGHDR, CDR2 SFDVKD, per germline. The ends were cut back, 3 bases at V and 3 bases at J, with 10 bases in the middle. This CDR3 has 15 amino acids. The CDR3 sequence: CATSDTGVDTGELFF. In nucleotides, the CDR3 is TGTGCCACCAGTGATACCGGGGTCGACACCGGGGAGCTGTTTTTT.

This clonotype was counted ten times or more. The chain combines TRBV3-1 with TRBJ1-2; 8 positions agree with TRBD1. The CDR3 spans 15 residues. The ends lost 0 bases at V and 7 bases at J; junction bases unmatched: 7. From germline, CDR1 is LGHDT and CDR2 YNNKEL (reference sequence). The DNA of the CDR3 is TGTGCCAGCAGCCAAGAATCCCGGACAGGGTCTGGCTACACCTTC. Amino acid sequence: CASSQESRTGSGYTF.

There are many counts of this clonotype. The chain recombines TRBV3-1 with TRBJ1-2, with unresolved D. Trimming pared 2 bases from V and 6 bases from J, leaving 7 bases between. CDR3 length equals 12 residues. From germline, CDR1 is LGHDT and CDR2 YNNKEL (reference sequence). The CDR3: CASSQYLDGYTF. The CDR3 region has the DNA TGTGCCAGCAGCCAATATCTGGATGGCTACACCTTC.

This clonotype was picked up a small number of times. The chain combines TRBV18 with TRBJ2-7, with D uncertain. The V gene's germline CDR1 is KGHSH and CDR2 LQKENI. V was clipped by 2 bases and J by 5 bases, with 7 bases between them. The CDR3 loop spans 12 amino acids. The CDR3 here is CASSPSSDEQYF. The CDR3 DNA reads TGTGCCAGCTCACCATCCAGCGACGAGCAGTACTTC.

The sample holds many counts of this clonotype. CDR3: CASSQGPQETQYF. Here the CDR3 DNA reads TGTGCCAGCAGCCAGGGACCCCAAGAGACCCAGTACTTC. The genes are TRBV3-1 and TRBJ2-5; TRBD1 or TRBD2 may be the D gene (5 bases each). The CDR3 is 13 residues long. V was cut by 3 bases and J by 1 base, with 6 bases left in between. From germline, CDR1 is LGHDT and CDR2 YNNKEL (reference sequence).

Many counts were recorded for this clonotype. The chain carries TRBV7-2 and TRBJ1-1; maybe TRBD1 (5 bases). Germline V gene data show CDR1 as SGHTA and CDR2 as FQGNSA. This CDR3 spans 15 amino acids. The V end lost 7 bases, the J end lost 6 bases, and 21 bases lay between the germline ends. The CDR3 DNA follows: TGTGCCAGCACCCGACCCCGACAGCCTCTGCCTGAAGCTTTCTTT. Its translation is CASTRPRQPLPEAFF.

This clonotype came up many times. V usage is TRBV7-2 and J usage is TRBJ2-5; D gene unclear. Germline CDR1 SGHTA, CDR2 FQGNSA. V was cut by 2 bases and J by 0 bases, with 10 bases left in between. This CDR3 is built from 15 residues. In DNA, the CDR3 is TGTGCCAGCAGCTTACGACGGGTGTACCAAGAGACCCAGTACTTC. Its translation is CASSLRRVYQETQYF.

J is TRBJ1-2 and V is TRBV20-1; possible D gene TRBD1, 6 bases. The V end was cut by 0 bases, the J end by 4 bases, with 9 bases between. The CDR3 runs to 13 residues. CDR1 and CDR2 (germline): DFQATT, SNEGSKA (reference sequence). CDR3 residues: CSARDGTTYGYTF. CDR3 DNA sequence: TGCAGTGCTAGAGACGGGACAACCTATGGCTACACCTTC.

The gene calls are TRBV3-1 and TRBJ1-2; D not resolved. V lost 0 bases, J lost 0 bases, and 14 bases lay in between. The germline gives CDR1 LGHDT, CDR2 YNNKEL (reference sequence). The CDR3 runs to 17 residues. In DNA form, the CDR3 reads TGTGCCAGCAGCCAAGAGTACGGGATAATAGCTAACTATGGCTACACCTTC. Its protein product is CASSQEYGIIANYGYTF.

The chain recombines TRBV5-1 with TRBJ2-7; the D gene is possibly TRBD2 (6 bases). Deletions cut 3 bases from V and 3 bases from J, with 13 bases between. Looked up from germline, CDR1 is SGHRS and CDR2 is YFSETQ. The CDR3 is made up of 14 amino acids. CDR3 nucleotide sequence: TGCGCCAGCAGCTGGGGGGATACGGGCTACGAGCAGTACTTC. Its protein product is CASSWGDTGYEQYF.

This clonotype showed up many times. The chain employs TRBV12-3 or TRBV12-4 and TRBJ2-7, with 8 bases aligning to TRBD2. The CDR3 loop spans 14 amino acids. V gave up 2 bases and J gave up 2 bases; unmatched junction bases: 2. DNA of the CDR3: TGTGCCAGCAGTTTACTAGCGGGTGCCTACGAGCAGTACTTC. Translating it yields CASSLLAGAYEQYF.

Comment on this clonotype: A much larger clone differs from this one at a single base, so this may be a read error. The chain is built from TRBV27 and TRBJ2-7, with 8 nucleotides matching TRBD2. Germline values: CDR1 MNHEY, CDR2 SMNVEV (reference sequence). This CDR3 region has 16 residues. Losses at the gene ends were 4 bases for V and 3 bases for J; bases not matched to a gene: 11. The chain's CDR3 is CASSSLVTSVNYEQYF. The CDR3 region has the DNA TGTGCCAGCAGTTCCCTCGTGACTAGCGTCAACTACGAGCAGTACTTC.

The chain joins TRBV5-5 to TRBJ1-1, with 10 bases fitting TRBD1. Germline CDR1 reads SGHKS; CDR2 reads YYEKEE (reference sequence). This CDR3 region has 16 residues. The junction had 10 bases not matched to a gene; V was cut back by 4 bases and J by 4 bases. DNA of the CDR3: TGTGCCAGCAGCAACAGACAGGGGGCTAGTGGCACTGAAGCTTTCTTT. This gives the protein CASSNRQGASGTEAFF.

Notes on this clonotype: A read error may be the cause here, since a much bigger clone is one base away. This chain uses TRBV20-1 with TRBJ2-5; 7 bases match TRBD1. Germline CDR1 reads DFQATT; CDR2 reads SNEGSKA (reference sequence). The CDR3 is 14 amino acids. CDR3 in DNA: TGCGGTGCTAGGAAGACAGGGCCGTCGGAGACCCAGTACTTC. Its translation is CGARKTGPSETQYF.

This clonotype was recorded many times. The chain couples TRBV11-2 to TRBJ1-1; D remains ambiguous. From germline, CDR1 is SGHAT and CDR2 FQNNGV. The CDR3 has 12 amino acids. V lost 1 base and J lost 8, with 8 bases in between. The chain's CDR3 is CASSLVLREAFF. CDR3 DNA: TGTGCCAGCAGCTTAGTACTTCGAGAAGCTTTCTTT.

This clonotype was found many times. The genes are TRBV12-3 or TRBV12-4 and TRBJ2-5; 10 nucleotides line up with TRBD1. The CDR3 covers 16 residues. Trimming removed 2 bases from V and 5 bases from J; junction bases left unmatched: 8. CDR3 nucleotides: TGTGCCAGCAGTTTACCCCGGACAGGGGGGCGGGAGACCCAGTACTTC. Translating it yields CASSLPRTGGRETQYF.

The CDR3 DNA reads as TGTGCCAGCAGCTTGCAGTCAGGGAAGTACAATGAGCAGTTCTTC. It yields the protein CASSLQSGKYNEQFF. The rearrangement uses TRBV7-8 and TRBJ2-1; the D gene is possibly TRBD1 (5 bases). V lost 3 bases, J lost 4 bases, and 13 bases lay in between. CDR1 and CDR2 from the germline V gene are SGHVS and FQNEAQ. This CDR3 spans 15 amino acids. Combining the CDR3 with reference TRBV7-8 and TRBJ2-1 gives the whole variable domain GAGVSQSPRYKVAKRGQDVALRCDPISGHVSLFWYQQALGQGPEFLTYFQNEAQLDKSGLPSDRFFAERPEGSVSTLKIQRTQQEDSAVYLCASSLQSGKYNEQFFGPGTRLTVL.

The rearrangement joins TRBV6-1 to TRBJ2-3; D uncertain. CDR3 length: 14 amino acids. Germline V gives CDR1 MNHNS, CDR2 SASEGT. V shed 4 bases and J shed 6 bases, with 14 bases lying between them. The DNA of the CDR3 is TGTGCCAGCAGTGCCTCCACTGCGCCGGATACGCAGTATTTT. Translation: CASSASTAPDTQYF.

This clonotype came up many times. The chain uses TRBV2 and TRBJ2-7; D is unresolved. V lost 6 bases and J 6 bases, leaving 12 bases between the germline ends. Germline V lookup: CDR1 SNHLY, CDR2 FYNNEI. The CDR3 has 12 residues. The CDR3 sequence: CASRVGGVEQYF. Here the CDR3 DNA reads TGTGCCAGCAGAGTCGGTGGGGTCGAGCAGTACTTC.

The sample holds many counts of this clonotype. The chain has TRBV28 and TRBJ2-2; D may be TRBD1 (5 bases). Germline CDR1 and CDR2: MDHEN and SYDVKM. The CDR3 is 17 amino acids. The V end was cut by 2 bases, the J end by 0 bases, with 13 bases between. The CDR3 DNA sequence: TGTGCCAGCAGTTTAATCTCGACAGACTCGAACACCGGGGAGCTGTTTTTT. Translating gives CASSLISTDSNTGELFF.

A note on this clonotype: An end of the junction differs from the germline gene, which may be a read error. The gene calls are TRBV7-9 and TRBJ1-6; 7 bases agree with TRBD1. CDR3 length: 21 residues. Germline V gene lookup returns CDR1 SEHNR and CDR2 FQNEAQ (reference sequence). This chain's CDR3 is CASSLVPTGREGVLLNSPLHF. In DNA form, the CDR3 reads TGTGCCAGCAGTTTAGTCCCGACAGGGCGGGAGGGAGTTCTACTGAATTCACCCCTCCACTTT. Full variable domain (rest looked up from reference TRBV7-9 and TRBJ1-6): DTGVSQNPRHKITKRGQNVTFRCDPISEHNRLYWYRQTLGQGPEFLTYFQNEAQLEKSRLLSDRFSAERPKGSFSTLEIQRTEQGDSAMYLCASSLVPTGREGVLLNSPLHFGNGTRLTVT.

A few counts support this clonotype. The chain recombines TRBV29-1 with TRBJ1-1; D unresolved. Trimming cost V 6 bases and J 5 bases, with 13 bases left between them. CDR1 is SQVTM and CDR2 is ANQGSEA in the germline V gene. The length of the CDR3 is 12 residues. This CDR3 reads CSVIPRKTEAFF. The CDR3, as DNA: TGCAGCGTAATACCCCGGAAAACTGAAGCTTTCTTT.